Listed here are 10 T cell receptor beta chains from one sample, sequenced in a study of CD8 T cells in ankylosing spondylitis. Points from the study as a whole: Typical of ankylosing spondylitis blood, it appeared, was a TCR beta motif of eight highly homologous variants.

TCRdb redid the calling of the 5' RACE reads with MiXCR, one entry per CDR3 protein. The sample has around 890,000 distinct CDR3 sequences, about an eighth seen once; the top ten hold 0.45% to 0.6%. Antigens of these TCRs are unknown. The sequencing input was blood, either unsorted or a sorted T cell fraction (not recorded which). Receptor source: a male donor with ankylosing spondylitis.

On this clonotype: At one end, the junction sequence differs from germline, possibly due to a read error. The chain is built from TRBV6-2 or TRBV6-3 and TRBJ2-1, with a tentative D call TRBD1 (6 bases). This CDR3 region has 14 residues. Germline-derived CDR1 and CDR2 are MNHEY and SVGEGT. CDR3 in amino acids: CASNRLQGYDEQFF. The CDR3 DNA follows: TGTGCCAGCAATCGACTACAGGGCTACGATGAGCAGTTCTTC.

This clonotype has ten or more counts. The CDR3 sequence is CSARETDRGTGELFF. In nucleotides, the CDR3 is TGCAGTGCTAGAGAGACAGATCGGGGCACCGGGGAGCTGTTTTTT. This chain uses TRBV20-1 with TRBJ2-2; either TRBD1 or TRBD2 may fit D (5 bases each). Germline CDR1 and CDR2: DFQATT and SNEGSKA (reference sequence). The germline V and J ends were trimmed by 0 bases and 4 bases, with 12 bases remaining between them. The CDR3 sequence is 15 residues long.

The V gene is TRBV7-9, the J gene TRBJ2-7; TRBD1 matches 8 bases. In germline, CDR1 is SEHNR, CDR2 FQNEAQ (reference sequence). This CDR3 is 14 amino acids long. V shed 3 bases and J 6 bases; nucleotides not matched to a gene: 7. For the CDR3, the DNA is TGTGCCAGCAGCTTCTCGACAGGGGAGGTCGAGCAGTACTTC. As protein: CASSFSTGEVEQYF.

This clonotype was detected only a few times. The chain carries TRBV20-1 and TRBJ2-1; no clear D. The ends were cut back, 0 bases at V and 6 bases at J, with 12 bases in the middle. CDR3 length equals 14 residues. Germline CDR1 and CDR2: DFQATT and SNEGSKA (reference sequence). The CDR3 here is CSARDPTLGNEQFF. The CDR3 bases are TGCAGTGCTAGAGATCCTACCCTAGGCAATGAGCAGTTCTTC.

This clonotype was seen only a few times. The gene calls are TRBV27 and TRBJ2-3; no reliable D call. This CDR3 is 13 amino acids long. The germline gives CDR1 MNHEY, CDR2 SMNVEV (reference sequence). The germline V and J ends were trimmed by 5 bases and 1 base, with 7 bases remaining between them. The CDR3 reads CASSITRTDTQYF. CDR3 nucleotides: TGTGCCAGCAGTATCACCCGCACAGATACGCAGTATTTT.

This clonotype has a handful of counts. J is TRBJ2-7 and V is TRBV4-3; TRBD2 might be the D (6 bases). Germline assignment: CDR1 LGHNA and CDR2 YSLEER. The CDR3 has 14 residues. V lost 5 bases and J 1 base, leaving 12 bases between the germline ends. In DNA, the CDR3 is TGCGCCAGCAGCTATATTGGGACTTCCTACGAGCAGTACTTC. Translating gives CASSYIGTSYEQYF.

V is TRBV9 and J is TRBJ2-1; no clear D gene. V lost 4 bases and J 2 bases, leaving 16 bases between the germline ends. This CDR3 contains 16 residues. Germline V gene lookup returns CDR1 SGDLS and CDR2 YYNGEE. The CDR3 DNA sequence: TGTGCCAGCAGCCTTGCCCCCGTTAGCCCCTACAATGAGCAGTTCTTC. It yields the protein CASSLAPVSPYNEQFF. Using reference TRBV9 and TRBJ2-1 for the parts outside the CDR3, the full variable domain is DSGVTQTPKHLITATGQRVTLRCSPRSGDLSVYWYQQSLDQGLQFLIQYYNGEERAKGNILERFSAQQFPDLHSELNLSSLELGDSALYFCASSLAPVSPYNEQFFGPGTRLTVL.

The chain uses TRBV20-1 and TRBJ2-7, with D perhaps assigned TRBD1 or TRBD2 (5 bases each). Deletions cut 5 bases from V and 7 bases from J, with 21 bases between. Germline CDR1 is DFQATT and CDR2 is SNEGSKA (reference sequence). The CDR3 has 14 amino acids. CDR3 sequence reads: CSAVPGPRAGEQYF. In DNA, the CDR3 is TGCAGTGCTGTCCCGGGACCCCGGGCCGGGGAGCAGTACTTC.

This clonotype was seen at least ten times. The chain employs TRBV7-2 and TRBJ1-5; D is unclear. The CDR3 sequence is 15 residues long. The germline CDR1 and CDR2 sequences are SGHTA and FQGNSA. Deletions cut 5 bases from V and 3 bases from J, with 14 bases between. The DNA for the CDR3 is TGTGCCAGCAGCCGCGATGGTGTTTACAATCAGCCCCAGCATTTT. It encodes CASSRDGVYNQPQHF.

This chain joins TRBV20-1 and TRBJ1-1; D is undetermined. Trimming stripped 0 bases from V and 5 bases from J, with 10 bases between. Germline V gene lookup returns CDR1 DFQATT and CDR2 SNEGSKA (reference sequence). The CDR3 is made up of 13 amino acids. CDR3 sequence: CSARDQRATEAFF. CDR3 coding DNA: TGCAGTGCTAGAGATCAGCGGGCTACTGAAGCTTTCTTT.